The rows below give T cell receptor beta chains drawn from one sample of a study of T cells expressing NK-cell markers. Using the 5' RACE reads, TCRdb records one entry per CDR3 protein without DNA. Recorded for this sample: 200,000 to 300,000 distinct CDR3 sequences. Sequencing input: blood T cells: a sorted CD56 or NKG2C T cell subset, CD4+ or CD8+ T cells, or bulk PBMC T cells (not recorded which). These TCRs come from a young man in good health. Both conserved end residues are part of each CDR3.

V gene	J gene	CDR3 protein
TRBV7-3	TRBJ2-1	CASSLHKTGNTYNEQFF
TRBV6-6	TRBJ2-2	CASSRDTLNTGELFF
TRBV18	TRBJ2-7	CASSPKGEGEQYF
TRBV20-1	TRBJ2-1	CSARRDGGGLYNEQFF
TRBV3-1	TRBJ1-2	CASSPLGAGANYGYTF
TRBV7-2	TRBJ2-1	CASSFEAGPYNEQFF
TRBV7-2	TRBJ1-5	CASSHRASNQPQHF
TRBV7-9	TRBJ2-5	CASSPHGETQYF
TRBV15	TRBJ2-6	CATSTVSGASGANVLTF
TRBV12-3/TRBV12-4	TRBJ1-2	CASSQNEEGYGYTF
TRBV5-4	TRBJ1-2	CASSLEETDGYTF
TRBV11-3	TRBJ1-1	CASSLTVTGRAFF
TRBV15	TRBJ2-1	CATSRDRGSSSYNEQFF
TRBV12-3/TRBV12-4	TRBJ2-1	CASRLAGGLHEQFF
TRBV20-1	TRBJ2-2	CSATASSTGELFF
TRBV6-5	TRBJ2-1	CASSSGTASQFF
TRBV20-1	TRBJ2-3	CSAGIRDTQYF